The 30 T cell receptor beta chains below come from one sample, sequenced in a study of OX40 agonist ivuxolimab in advanced cancers. Repertoires were generated with immunoSEQ multiplex PCR, while TCRdb's copy carries only in-frame clones and drops some. The table has some 46,000 clones, around 88% seen once; the top ten hold about 35%. This specimen consisted of CD4+ or CD8+ T cells sorted from blood, obtained in a trial of the OX40 agonist ivuxolimab. The receptors originated from an adult with an advanced solid tumor such as melanoma, head and neck, liver or kidney cancer.

The chain combines TRBV5-1 with TRBJ2-1; 11 bases map to TRBD1. After removal of 3 bases from V and 7 bases from J, the junction contained 6 bases not matched to a gene. This CDR3 region has 15 residues. Germline V gene lookup returns CDR1 SGHRS and CDR2 YFSETQ. The CDR3 DNA reads as TGCGCCAGCAGCTCAACGGGACAGGGGGTGAATGAGCAGTTCTTC. This translates into CASSSTGQGVNEQFF.

The gene calls are TRBV18 and TRBJ2-3; D is possibly TRBD1 (6 bases). Germline CDR1 is KGHSH and CDR2 is LQKENI. The V gene lost 5 bases and the J gene lost 0 bases, with 9 bases spanning the gap. CDR3 length equals 14 residues. CDR3 bases: TGTGCCAGCTCAGCAGGGGATAGCACAGATACGCAGTATTTT. Translation gives CASSAGDSTDTQYF.

This chain joins TRBV4-2 and TRBJ2-7; 9 positions agree with TRBD2. CDR1 and CDR2 from the germline V gene are LGHNA and YNFKEQ. This CDR3 spans 20 amino acids. Losses at the gene ends were 1 base for V and 2 bases for J; bases not matched to a gene: 18. CDR3 bases: TGTGCCAGCAGCCAAGGTCCTAGGGCTAGCGGGAATTTGTTAACCTACGAGCAGTACTTC. Amino acids: CASSQGPRASGNLLTYEQYF.

This rearrangement joins TRBV7-6 to TRBJ2-5; no clear D gene. CDR1 SGHVS and CDR2 FNYEAQ come from the germline V gene. V was shortened by 1 base and J by 4 bases, with 10 bases between the two germline ends. The CDR3 is 14 amino acids. In nucleotides, the CDR3 is TGTGCCAGCAGCTTAGGATCGACCCGAGAGACCCAGTACTTC. This encodes CASSLGSTRETQYF.

The chain couples TRBV19 to TRBJ2-7; weak D call: TRBD1 (6 bases). Germline-derived CDR1 and CDR2 are LNHDA and SQIVND (reference sequence). V was trimmed by 1 base and J by 3 bases, leaving 13 bases between them. There are 15 residues in the CDR3. CDR3 sequence (DNA): TGTGCCAGTAGTATAGGCCCGGGACACAACTACGAGCAGTACTTC. As protein: CASSIGPGHNYEQYF.

The rearrangement joins TRBV2 to TRBJ1-6; D gene unclear. CDR1 and CDR2 (germline): SNHLY, FYNNEI. This CDR3 contains 14 residues. The V end lost 3 bases, the J end lost 5 bases, and 8 bases lay between the germline ends. The CDR3 nucleotides read TGTGCCAGCAGTGAGGACGGAAATAATTCACCCCTCCACTTT. Translating it yields CASSEDGNNSPLHF.

J is TRBJ2-3 and V is TRBV10-2; D unresolved. This CDR3 contains 13 residues. Germline loops: CDR1 WSHSY, CDR2 SAAADI. V dropped 7 bases and J dropped 0 bases, with 8 bases sitting between them. This CDR3 reads CASMSTSTDTQYF. DNA for the CDR3: TGCGCCAGCATGTCGACTAGCACAGATACGCAGTATTTT.

This chain links TRBV2 with TRBJ2-5, with 8 nucleotides matching TRBD1. Trimming at V came to 6 bases and at J to 5 bases, leaving 8 bases not matched to a gene. The germline CDR1 and CDR2 sequences are SNHLY and FYNNEI. CDR3 length: 14 residues. The chain's CDR3 is CASRNGQGSETQYF. CDR3 sequence (DNA): TGTGCCAGCAGGAACGGACAGGGAAGTGAGACCCAGTACTTC.

The V gene is TRBV19, the J gene TRBJ1-1; D not resolved. The CDR3 is 12 residues long. The germline gives CDR1 LNHDA, CDR2 SQIVND (reference sequence). V lost 5 bases and J lost 0, with 4 bases in between. The chain's CDR3 is CASSLMNTEAFF. The CDR3, as DNA: TGTGCCAGTAGTCTTATGAACACTGAAGCTTTCTTT.

CDR3 protein: CASSLESSGANVLTF. The CDR3 DNA is TGTGCCAGCAGCTTGGAGAGCTCTGGGGCCAACGTCCTGACTTTC. V usage is TRBV5-4 and J usage is TRBJ2-6; no clear D. Per the germline V gene, CDR1 is SGHNT and CDR2 is YYREEE (reference sequence). This CDR3 is built from 15 residues. V lost 0 bases and J lost 0, with 4 bases in between.

The rearrangement uses TRBV6-5 and TRBJ2-7, with 7 bases that match TRBD1. The CDR3 is 15 amino acids. The V gene's germline CDR1 is MNHEY and CDR2 SVGAGI. The V gene end was trimmed by 5 bases and the J gene end by 3 bases; junction bases not matched to a gene: 10. CDR3 region: CASSPSTGDIYEQYF. The CDR3 DNA sequence: TGTGCCAGCAGTCCCTCCACAGGGGACATCTACGAGCAGTACTTC.

The chain combines TRBV5-1 with TRBJ1-1; D unclear. Germline CDR1 SGHRS, CDR2 YFSETQ. Trimming took off 0 bases at V and 6 bases at J, with 9 bases between the two ends. The CDR3 length is 13 residues. CDR3 coding DNA: TGCGCCAGCAGCTTGGGAAGGCTTGCTGAAGCTTTCTTT. Translating gives CASSLGRLAEAFF.

The chain is built from TRBV27 and TRBJ2-7; either TRBD1 or TRBD2 may supply D (5 bases each). V was shortened by 5 bases and J by 0 bases, with 14 bases between the two germline ends. Germline values: CDR1 MNHEY, CDR2 SMNVEV (reference sequence). This CDR3 has 15 residues. Here the CDR3 reads CASSARDGSSYEQYF. DNA of the CDR3: TGTGCCAGCAGTGCCCGGGACGGAAGCTCCTACGAGCAGTACTTC.

The chain uses TRBV6-1 and TRBJ1-5; TRBD1 is a possible D gene (6 bases). CDR1 and CDR2 from the germline V gene are MNHNS and SASEGT. The V and J ends lost 7 bases and 6 bases respectively, with 13 bases between them. CDR3 length: 13 amino acids. The CDR3 DNA reads TGTGCCAGCACCTATAGCAGGGGTCAGCCCCAGCATTTT. Its translation: CASTYSRGQPQHF.

The chain links TRBV5-1 to TRBJ2-1; 9 bases map to TRBD2. The germline V gene encodes CDR1 SGHRS and CDR2 YFSETQ. The CDR3 totals 16 residues. The V and J ends lost 4 bases and 6 bases, in that order; junction bases with no gene match: 11. This CDR3 reads CASSPLAGRGPNEQFF. The CDR3 bases are TGCGCCAGCAGCCCGCTAGCGGGAAGAGGCCCCAATGAGCAGTTCTTC.

The gene calls are TRBV6-6 and TRBJ1-3; 7 nucleotides line up with TRBD1. V dropped 5 bases and J dropped 0; count of bases not matched to a gene: 4. The germline gives CDR1 MNHNY, CDR2 SVGAGI (reference sequence). The CDR3 loop spans 15 amino acids. The CDR3 DNA reads as TGTGCCAGCAGTAAGGGACAGCCCTCTGGAAACACCATATATTTT. Encoded protein: CASSKGQPSGNTIYF.

The gene calls are TRBV15 and TRBJ2-1, with D perhaps TRBD2 (5 bases). The CDR3 extends over 16 amino acids. V shed 1 base and J shed 0 bases, with 10 bases lying between them. Germline loops: CDR1 LNHNV, CDR2 YYDKDF (reference sequence). The CDR3 coding sequence is TGTGCCACCAGCAGAGGGCGGGCGAGCTCCTACAATGAGCAGTTCTTC. Translation gives CATSRGRASSYNEQFF.

J is TRBJ1-5 and V is TRBV11-2; no firm D call. Germline assignment: CDR1 SGHAT and CDR2 FQNNGV. The V end lost 5 bases, the J end lost 6 bases, and 11 bases lay between the germline ends. The CDR3 spans 13 residues. Here the CDR3 reads CASSQDGSQPQHF. CDR3 DNA: TGTGCCAGCAGCCAAGATGGTAGTCAGCCCCAGCATTTT. Drawing the rest from reference TRBV11-2 and TRBJ1-5, the complete variable domain is EAGVAQSPRYKIIEKRQSVAFWCNPISGHATLYWYQQILGQGPKLLIQFQNNGVVDDSQLPKDRFSAERLKGVDSTLKIQPAKLEDSAVYLCASSQDGSQPQHFGDGTRLSIL.

This chain's CDR3 is CASSPTGNGANVLTF. In nucleotides, the CDR3 is TGTGCCAGCAGCCCAACCGGGAACGGGGCCAACGTCCTGACTTTC. The V and J genes are TRBV7-3 and TRBJ2-6; D perhaps matches TRBD2 (5 bases). The ends were cut back, 5 bases at V and 4 bases at J, with 12 bases in the middle. Looked up from germline, CDR1 is SGHTA and CDR2 is FQGTGA. The CDR3 extends over 15 amino acids.

J is TRBJ1-6 and V is TRBV6-1, with unresolved D. The CDR3 runs 16 residues. Per the germline V gene, CDR1 is MNHNS and CDR2 is SASEGT. Trimming stripped 4 bases from V and 3 bases from J, with 13 bases between. CDR3 nucleotide sequence: TGTGCCAGCAGTGCTCGGGGAATAGTCTATAATTCACCCCTCCACTTT. Amino acids: CASSARGIVYNSPLHF.

This chain uses TRBV5-4 with TRBJ2-5; D unclear. Trimming stripped 4 bases from V and 4 bases from J, with 11 bases between. Germline CDR1 reads SGHNT; CDR2 reads YYREEE (reference sequence). This CDR3 is 13 amino acids long. The DNA of the CDR3 is TGTGCCAGCAGCCCATGGACCGGAGAGACCCAGTACTTC. This codes for CASSPWTGETQYF. Full variable domain (missing parts from reference TRBV5-4 and TRBJ2-5): ETGVTQSPTHLIKTRGQQVTLRCSSQSGHNTVSWYQQALGQGPQFIFQYYREEENGRGNFPPRFSGLQFPNYSSELNVNALELDDSALYLCASSPWTGETQYFGPGTRLLVL.

V and J are TRBV9 and TRBJ2-3, with 12 bases that match TRBD2. There are 16 residues in the CDR3. V was pared by 4 bases and J by 5 bases, with 8 bases of the junction left unmatched. Germline-derived CDR1 and CDR2 are SGDLS and YYNGEE. The DNA for the CDR3 is TGTGCCAGCAGCATTTCCCTAGCGGGAGGGAGAGATACGCAGTATTTT. Its translation is CASSISLAGGRDTQYF.

This clone turned up a few times. The rearrangement uses TRBV2 and TRBJ2-5; possible D gene TRBD1, 6 bases. Germline values: CDR1 SNHLY, CDR2 FYNNEI. The CDR3 spans 15 residues. V lost 6 bases and J 5 bases, leaving 19 bases between the germline ends. CDR3 in amino acids: CASSAQGPTAETQYF. As DNA, the CDR3 is TGTGCCAGCAGCGCACAGGGACCAACCGCGGAGACCCAGTACTTC. Drawing the rest from reference TRBV2 and TRBJ2-5, the complete variable domain is EPEVTQTPSHQVTQMGQEVILRCVPISNHLYFYWYRQILGQKVEFLVSFYNNEISEKSEIFDDQFSVERPDGSNFTLKIRSTKLEDSAMYFCASSAQGPTAETQYFGPGTRLLVL.

This clone was picked up one time. The chain combines TRBV14 with TRBJ2-5, with 8 bases that match TRBD2. After removal of 5 bases from V and 7 bases from J, the junction contained 12 bases not matched to a gene. The CDR3 consists of 15 residues. CDR1 SGHDN and CDR2 FVKESK come from the germline V gene. The CDR3 loop is CASSDLAGTRWTQYF. CDR3 nucleotide sequence: TGTGCCAGCAGCGATTTAGCGGGGACTCGTTGGACCCAGTACTTC.

The chain uses TRBV7-2 and TRBJ2-7; D is unclear. The CDR3 is 15 amino acids. The germline V gene encodes CDR1 SGHTA and CDR2 FQGNSA. V dropped 4 bases and J dropped 0 bases, with 13 bases sitting between them. This CDR3 reads CASSSPSAHSYEQYF. The CDR3 DNA reads TGTGCCAGCAGCTCCCCCTCGGCCCACTCCTACGAGCAGTACTTC.

Remarks on this clone: Germline and junction disagree at one end, which may indicate a read error. The V gene is TRBV6-1, the J gene TRBJ1-5, with D possibly TRBD1 on 5 matching bases. Germline-derived CDR1 and CDR2 are MNHNS and SASEGT. CDR3 size: 15 residues. CDR3 protein: CASREAQGNNQPQHF. The CDR3 DNA follows: TGTGCCAGCAGGGAAGCGCAGGGAAACAATCAGCCCCAGCATTTT.

The rearrangement uses TRBV7-3 and TRBJ1-3, with 8 bases identical to TRBD1. The CDR3 is 16 amino acids. Trimming at V came to 5 bases and at J to 0 bases, leaving 6 bases not matched to a gene. CDR1 SGHTA and CDR2 FQGTGA come from the germline V gene. The CDR3 here is CASSGQGASSGNTIYF. The CDR3 nucleotides are TGTGCCAGCAGCGGCCAGGGGGCGAGCTCTGGAAACACCATATATTTT.

The chain combines TRBV7-9 with TRBJ2-3, with D unclear. There are 13 residues in the CDR3. Trimming stripped 4 bases from V and 4 bases from J, with 9 bases between. CDR1 SEHNR and CDR2 FQNEAQ come from the germline V gene (reference sequence). The CDR3: CASSSQSPDTQYF. The CDR3 region has the DNA TGTGCCAGCAGCTCCCAGAGCCCAGATACGCAGTATTTT.

The rearrangement joins TRBV7-3 to TRBJ2-7; tentative D call: TRBD1 (5 bases). The CDR3 runs to 15 residues. Trimming took 2 bases from V and 3 from J, leaving 14 bases between them. Germline assignment: CDR1 SGHTA and CDR2 FQGTGA. The chain's CDR3 is CASSLAEQDLYEQYF. In DNA form, the CDR3 reads TGTGCCAGCAGCTTAGCGGAACAGGACCTCTACGAGCAGTACTTC.

This chain uses TRBV7-9 with TRBJ2-3; no firm D call. Per germline, CDR1 SEHNR and CDR2 FQNEAQ (reference sequence). V was trimmed by 3 bases and J by 2 bases, leaving 12 bases between them. The CDR3 is 15 residues long. In nucleotides, the CDR3 is TGTGCCAGCAGCTTTTCGGATTACCTCACAGATACGCAGTATTTT. It yields the protein CASSFSDYLTDTQYF.